This T cell receptor beta chain was obtained from a study of blood T cell repertoires in COVID-19 (dated by TCRdb to 2020 to 2021). Notes on the research overall: Collaborator samples came from the United States, Italy and Spain and covered acute and convalescent phases of COVID-19. The prospective study material was composed of cDNA or gDNA derived from T cells, B-cell-depleted T cells, or PBMCs. The dataset comprised deeply sampled blood TCRbeta repertoires from subjects exposed to, actively infected with, or recovered from COVID-19. The repertoires were released in a freely available public database intended as a resource for research on the immune response to SARS-CoV-2. Samples were obtained from the ongoing ImmuneRACE study (first 160 participants) and from some 1,300 subjects provided by 6 global collaborators. Nearly every sample came with metadata listing a de-identified subject ID, COVID-19 status, age in years and sex. Where available, HLA class I and class II types were taken from metadata supplied by the sample provider and were not determined by assay-based typing.

TCRbeta CDR3 regions were amplified from genomic DNA by means of the immunoSEQ Assay, a bias-controlled multiplex PCR. The study's processing was this. The number of nucleated cells in each sample was estimated from the amplification of reference gene primers within the assay. To quantify the absolute abundance of each unique TCRbeta CDR3 rearrangement, sequence reads were collapsed and filtered. For each sample, productive Simpson clonality was calculated as the square root of Simpson's diversity index over productive rearrangements. TCRdb limited this immuneACCESS table to in-frame rearrangements with V and J called. A share of clones is missing; checked studies link under half to unresolved V genes, and the rest is unexplained. The V and J calls and clone size come from that table; D and trimming were worked out from the DNA. For this sample there are 70,000 or so clones; around 85% appear just once. Approximately 15% of the sample lies in the top ten.

In Seattle, one collaborating source enrolled patients while the infection was active and tracked those patients longitudinally over the course of disease. Collaborating institutions collected whole blood in K2EDTA tubes following their own protocols. For TCRbeta analysis, collaborators shipped samples in one of three forms: frozen whole blood, isolated PBMCs, or DNA extracted from either of those sample types. The sample holds one count of this clone. The specificity of this receptor is unknown. No base quality information exists; no much larger clone differs at one position. Sequences SGDLS (CDR1) and YYNGEE (CDR2) are obtained from the germline V gene. Trimming removed 0 bases from V and 7 bases from J, leaving 16 bases between the germline ends. Including cysteine and phenylalanine, the CDR3 has 16 amino acids. Of all the DNA, just the CDR3 is kept, 48 bases in frame from base 1. What the work shows at the level of the full study, not this receptor alone: How much clinical and demographic metadata was included differed by source and by participant, and the metadata was provided uncurated.

The chain uses TRBV9 and TRBJ1-4; possibly the D gene is TRBD1, per 5 matching bases. This TCR came from a man aged 40-55 years with COVID-19, enrolled during active disease. The specimen was peripheral blood. The DNA sequence is given as TGTGCCAGCAGCGTAGGGCTCTCGGGGGTTGGTGAAAAACTGTTTTTT. The resulting protein is CASSVGLSGVGEKLFF.